Listed here are 3 T cell receptor beta chains from one sample, sequenced in a study of shared T cell receptors in the human thymus. The protocol was immunoSEQ multiplex PCR, while the TCRdb copy is restricted to in-frame clones and leaves out a portion. This repertoire shows hundreds of thousands of clones, 70% to 90% found once; its top ten account for roughly 0.0094%. In addition, the sample was reused for a study of human thymus T cells.

Specimen: thymocytes. These receptors originate from a boy under two years old with a congenital heart defect.

This rearrangement joins TRBV30 to TRBJ2-1; D remains ambiguous. Germline V gene data show CDR1 as GTSNPN and CDR2 as SVGIG (reference sequence). V lost 5 bases and J 1 base, leaving 12 bases between the germline ends. The CDR3 runs 14 residues. CDR3 residues: CAWEVTASYNEQFF. In DNA form, the CDR3 reads TGTGCCTGGGAGGTCACTGCTTCCTACAATGAGCAGTTCTTC.

The genes are TRBV29-1 and TRBJ2-5; possibly TRBD1 for D (5 bases). CDR1 is SQVTM and CDR2 is ANQGSEA in the germline V gene. With 6 bases removed from V and 5 bases from J, the gap between germline ends came to 16 bases. The length of the CDR3 is 13 residues. CDR3 amino acids: CSVDRQGWETQYF. In DNA form, the CDR3 reads TGCAGCGTGGACCGTCAGGGTTGGGAGACCCAGTACTTC.

V gene TRBV7-8 combines with J gene TRBJ1-6; 9 positions match TRBD1. This CDR3 region has 16 residues. J gave up 5 bases and V 4 bases, and 6 bases lay outside the gene matches. Germline CDR1 SGHVS, CDR2 FQNEAQ. As DNA, the CDR3 is TGTGCCAGCAGCTATCACAGGGGGCTCCATAATTCACCCCTCCACTTT. This encodes CASSYHRGLHNSPLHF.